This TCR beta chain was profiled in a study of breast tumors, draining lymph nodes, adjacent tissues. The ends lost 3 bases at V and 1 base at J; junction bases unmatched: 2. Germline loops: CDR1 KGHSH, CDR2 LQKENI. This CDR3 has 14 amino acids. TCRdb redid the calling of the multiplex PCR reads with MiXCR, one entry per CDR3 protein. The data hold 130,000 or so distinct CDR3 sequences, with approximately 20% observed a single time. Turning to this clonotype: Its antigen remains unknown.

Study-wide findings and caveats: Tumor and nontumor repertoires were significantly more similar in luminal-like than in basal-like breast cancer. The data were judged consistent with most tumor T cells coming from lymph node and expanding in tumor. Tumor repertoires ranked between lymph nodes and nontumor tissue in diversity, with V and J gene preferences. That most tumor T cells come from lymph nodes remained unproven.

The lymph nodes were axillary draining lymph nodes from breast cancer patients. This TCR derives from a female donor with breast cancer. Some clones in this sample may be carry-over from other donors' samples. The rearrangement links TRBV18 to TRBJ1-2; TRBD1 agrees at 7 bases. The sequencing sample was made of axillary lymph node tissue. CDR3 protein: CASSPDRLNYGYTF. CDR3 in DNA: TGTGCCAGCTCACCGGACAGGCTTAACTATGGCTACACCTTC.